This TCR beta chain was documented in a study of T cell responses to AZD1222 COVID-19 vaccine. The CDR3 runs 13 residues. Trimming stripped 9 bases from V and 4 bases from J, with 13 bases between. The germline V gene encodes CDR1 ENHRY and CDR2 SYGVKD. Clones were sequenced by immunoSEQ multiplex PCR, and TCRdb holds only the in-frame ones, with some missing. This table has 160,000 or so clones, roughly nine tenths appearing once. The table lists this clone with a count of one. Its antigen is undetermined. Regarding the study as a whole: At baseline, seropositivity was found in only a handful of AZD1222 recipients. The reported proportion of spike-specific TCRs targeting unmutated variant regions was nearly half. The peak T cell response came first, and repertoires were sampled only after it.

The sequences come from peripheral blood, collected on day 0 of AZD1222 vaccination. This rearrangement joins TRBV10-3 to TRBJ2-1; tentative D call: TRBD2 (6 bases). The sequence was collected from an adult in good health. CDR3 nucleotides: TGTGCCATTAGGGGTCTAGCGTACAATGAGCAGTTCTTC. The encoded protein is CAIRGLAYNEQFF.